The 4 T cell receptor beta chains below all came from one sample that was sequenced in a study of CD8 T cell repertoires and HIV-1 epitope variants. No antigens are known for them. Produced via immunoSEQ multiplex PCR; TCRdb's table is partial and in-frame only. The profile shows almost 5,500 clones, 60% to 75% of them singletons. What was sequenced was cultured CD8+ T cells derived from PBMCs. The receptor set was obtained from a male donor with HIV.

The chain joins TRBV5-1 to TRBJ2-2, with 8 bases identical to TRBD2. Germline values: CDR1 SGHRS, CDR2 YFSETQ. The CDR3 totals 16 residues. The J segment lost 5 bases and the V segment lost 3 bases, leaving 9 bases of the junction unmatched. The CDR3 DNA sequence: TGCGCCAGCAGCTCCACTCCGGGGGGGGCTACCGGGGAGCTGTTTTTT. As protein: CASSSTPGGATGELFF.

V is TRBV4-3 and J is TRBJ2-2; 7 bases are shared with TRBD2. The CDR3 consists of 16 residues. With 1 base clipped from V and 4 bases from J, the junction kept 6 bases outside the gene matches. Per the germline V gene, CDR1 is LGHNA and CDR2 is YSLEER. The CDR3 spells CASSQVGGGSTGELFF. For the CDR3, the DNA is TGCGCCAGCAGCCAAGTAGGCGGGGGAAGCACCGGGGAGCTGTTTTTT.

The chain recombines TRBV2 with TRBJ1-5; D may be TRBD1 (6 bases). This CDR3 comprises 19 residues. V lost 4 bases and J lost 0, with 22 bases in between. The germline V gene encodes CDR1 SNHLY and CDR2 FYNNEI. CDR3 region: CASSATSRDTRYSNQPQHF. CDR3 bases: TGTGCCAGCAGTGCAACATCCCGGGACACGCGGTATAGCAATCAGCCCCAGCATTTT.

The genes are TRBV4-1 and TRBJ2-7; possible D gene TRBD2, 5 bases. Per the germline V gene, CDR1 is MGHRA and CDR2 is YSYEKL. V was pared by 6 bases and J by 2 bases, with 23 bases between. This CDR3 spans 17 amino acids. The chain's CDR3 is CASSPLLPGLHAYEQYF. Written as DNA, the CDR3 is TGCGCCAGCAGTCCTTTACTCCCTGGACTGCATGCCTACGAGCAGTACTTC.